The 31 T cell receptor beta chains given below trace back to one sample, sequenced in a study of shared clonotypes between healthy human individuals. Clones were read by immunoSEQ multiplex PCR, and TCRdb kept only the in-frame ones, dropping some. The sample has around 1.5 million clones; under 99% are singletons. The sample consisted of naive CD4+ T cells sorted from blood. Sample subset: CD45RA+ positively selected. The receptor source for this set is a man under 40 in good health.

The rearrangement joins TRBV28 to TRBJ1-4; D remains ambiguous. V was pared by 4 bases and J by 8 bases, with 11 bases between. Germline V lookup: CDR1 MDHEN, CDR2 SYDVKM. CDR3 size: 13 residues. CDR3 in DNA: TGTGCCAGCAGTTCTGGTGGACGAGAAAAACTGTTTTTT. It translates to CASSSGGREKLFF.

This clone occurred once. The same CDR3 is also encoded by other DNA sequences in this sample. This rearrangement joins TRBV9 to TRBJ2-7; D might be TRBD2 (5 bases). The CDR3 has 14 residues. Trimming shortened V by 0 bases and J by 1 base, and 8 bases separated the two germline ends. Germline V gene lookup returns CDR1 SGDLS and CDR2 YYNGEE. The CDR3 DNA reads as TGTGCCAGCAGCGTAGCCGGGAAGTCCTACGAGCAGTACTTC. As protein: CASSVAGKSYEQYF.

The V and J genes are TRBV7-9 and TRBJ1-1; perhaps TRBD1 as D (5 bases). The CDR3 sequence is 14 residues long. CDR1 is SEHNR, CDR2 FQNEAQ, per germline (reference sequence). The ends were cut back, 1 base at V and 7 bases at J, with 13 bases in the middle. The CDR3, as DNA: TGTGCCAGCAGCTTAGGGGGGGTATTGGGTGAAGCTTTCTTT. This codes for CASSLGGVLGEAFF.

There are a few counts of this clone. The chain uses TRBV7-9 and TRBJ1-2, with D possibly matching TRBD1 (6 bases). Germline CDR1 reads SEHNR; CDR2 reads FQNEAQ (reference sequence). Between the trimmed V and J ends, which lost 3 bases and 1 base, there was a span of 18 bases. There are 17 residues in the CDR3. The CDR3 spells CASSFLSGQLRNYGYTF. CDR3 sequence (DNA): TGTGCCAGCAGCTTCCTCTCTGGACAGCTCCGTAACTATGGCTACACCTTC.

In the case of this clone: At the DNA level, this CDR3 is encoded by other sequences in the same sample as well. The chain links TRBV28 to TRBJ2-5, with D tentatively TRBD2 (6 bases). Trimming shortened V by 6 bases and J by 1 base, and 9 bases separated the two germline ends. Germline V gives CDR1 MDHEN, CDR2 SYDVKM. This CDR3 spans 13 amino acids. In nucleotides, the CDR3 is TGTGCCAGCAGGCGGAGGGCCCAAGAGACCCAGTACTTC. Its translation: CASRRRAQETQYF.

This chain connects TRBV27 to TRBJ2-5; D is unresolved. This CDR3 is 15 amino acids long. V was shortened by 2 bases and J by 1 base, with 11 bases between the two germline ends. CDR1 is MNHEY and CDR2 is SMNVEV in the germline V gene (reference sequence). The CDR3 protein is CASSLRWGTQETQYF. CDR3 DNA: TGTGCCAGCAGTTTAAGATGGGGAACCCAAGAGACCCAGTACTTC.

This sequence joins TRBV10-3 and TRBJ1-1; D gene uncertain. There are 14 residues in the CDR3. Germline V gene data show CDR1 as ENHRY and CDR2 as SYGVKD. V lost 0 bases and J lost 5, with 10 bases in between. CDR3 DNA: TGTGCCATCAGTGAGTCATTCCGTGAAACTGAAGCTTTCTTT. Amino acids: CAISESFRETEAFF.

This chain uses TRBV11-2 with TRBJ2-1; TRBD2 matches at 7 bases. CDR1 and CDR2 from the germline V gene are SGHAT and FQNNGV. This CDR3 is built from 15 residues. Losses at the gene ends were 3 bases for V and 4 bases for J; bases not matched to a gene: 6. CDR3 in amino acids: CASSFQTSLYNEQFF. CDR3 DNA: TGTGCCAGCAGCTTTCAGACTAGCTTATACAATGAGCAGTTCTTC.

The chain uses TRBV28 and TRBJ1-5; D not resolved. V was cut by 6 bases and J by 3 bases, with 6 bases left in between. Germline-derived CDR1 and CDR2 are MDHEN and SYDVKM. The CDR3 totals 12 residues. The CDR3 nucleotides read TGTGCCAGCAGCGACCCCAATCAGCCCCAGCATTTT. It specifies CASSDPNQPQHF. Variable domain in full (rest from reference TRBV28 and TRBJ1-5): DVKVTQSSRYLVKRTGEKVFLECVQDMDHENMFWYRQDPGLGLRLIYFSYDVKMKEKGDIPEGYSVSREKKERFSLILESASTNQTSMYLCASSDPNQPQHFGDGTRLSIL.

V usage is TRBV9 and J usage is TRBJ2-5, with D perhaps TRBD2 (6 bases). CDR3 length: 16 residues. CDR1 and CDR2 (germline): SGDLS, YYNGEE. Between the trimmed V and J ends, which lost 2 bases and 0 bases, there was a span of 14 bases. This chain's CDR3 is CASSVRRAWNQETQYF. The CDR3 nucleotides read TGTGCCAGCAGCGTCAGGAGGGCCTGGAACCAAGAGACCCAGTACTTC. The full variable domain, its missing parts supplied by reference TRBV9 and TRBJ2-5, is DSGVTQTPKHLITATGQRVTLRCSPRSGDLSVYWYQQSLDQGLQFLIQYYNGEERAKGNILERFSAQQFPDLHSELNLSSLELGDSALYFCASSVRRAWNQETQYFGPGTRLLVL.

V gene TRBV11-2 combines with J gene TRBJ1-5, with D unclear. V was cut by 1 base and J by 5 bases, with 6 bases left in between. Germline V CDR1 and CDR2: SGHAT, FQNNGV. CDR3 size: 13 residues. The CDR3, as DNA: TGTGCCAGCAGCTTAGTAGTCGATCAGCCCCAGCATTTT. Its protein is CASSLVVDQPQHF.

CDR3 DNA: TGTGCCAGCAGCTTGAGCGGGGCGCCCTCCTACGAGCAGTACTTC. Translating it yields CASSLSGAPSYEQYF. The genes are TRBV5-4 and TRBJ2-7; TRBD2 aligns across 7 bases. V was pared by 1 base and J by 0 bases, with 4 bases of the junction left unmatched. The germline V gene encodes CDR1 SGHNT and CDR2 YYREEE (reference sequence). This CDR3 has 15 residues.

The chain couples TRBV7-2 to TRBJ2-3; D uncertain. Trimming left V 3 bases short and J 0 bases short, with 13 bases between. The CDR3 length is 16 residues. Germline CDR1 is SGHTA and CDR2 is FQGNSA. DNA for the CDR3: TGTGCCAGCAGCTTTCTCGCAGGAACTAGCACAGATACGCAGTATTTT. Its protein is CASSFLAGTSTDTQYF. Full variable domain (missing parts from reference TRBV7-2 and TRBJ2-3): GAGVSQSPSNKVTEKGKDVELRCDPISGHTALYWYRQSLGQGLEFLIYFQGNSAPDKSGLPSDRFSAERTGGSVSTLTIQRTQQEDSAVYLCASSFLAGTSTDTQYFGPGTRLTVL.

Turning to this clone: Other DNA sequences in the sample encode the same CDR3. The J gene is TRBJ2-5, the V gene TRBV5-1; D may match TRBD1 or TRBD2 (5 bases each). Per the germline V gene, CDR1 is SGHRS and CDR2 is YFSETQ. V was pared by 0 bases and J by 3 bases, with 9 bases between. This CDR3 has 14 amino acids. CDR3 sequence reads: CASSLERGEETQYF. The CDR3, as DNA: TGCGCCAGCAGCTTGGAGAGGGGAGAAGAGACCCAGTACTTC.

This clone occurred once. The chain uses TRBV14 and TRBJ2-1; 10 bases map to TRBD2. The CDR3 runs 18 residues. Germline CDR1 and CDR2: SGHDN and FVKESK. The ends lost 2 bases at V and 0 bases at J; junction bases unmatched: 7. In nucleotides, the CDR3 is TGTGCCAGCAGCCAACCCGGGACTAGCGCCCCCTCCTACAATGAGCAGTTCTTC. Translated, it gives CASSQPGTSAPSYNEQFF. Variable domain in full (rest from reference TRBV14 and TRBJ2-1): EAGVTQFPSHSVIEKGQTVTLRCDPISGHDNLYWYRRVMGKEIKFLLHFVKESKQDESGMPNNRFLAERTGGTYSTLKVQPAELEDSGVYFCASSQPGTSAPSYNEQFFGPGTRLTVL.

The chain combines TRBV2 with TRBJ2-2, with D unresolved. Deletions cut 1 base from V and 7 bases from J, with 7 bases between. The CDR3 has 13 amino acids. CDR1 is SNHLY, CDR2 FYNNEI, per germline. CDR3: CASSEDPYGELFF. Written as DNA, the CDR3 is TGTGCCAGCAGTGAAGATCCGTACGGGGAGCTGTTTTTT. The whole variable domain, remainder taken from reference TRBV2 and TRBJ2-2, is EPEVTQTPSHQVTQMGQEVILRCVPISNHLYFYWYRQILGQKVEFLVSFYNNEISEKSEIFDDQFSVERPDGSNFTLKIRSTKLEDSAMYFCASSEDPYGELFFGEGSRLTVL.

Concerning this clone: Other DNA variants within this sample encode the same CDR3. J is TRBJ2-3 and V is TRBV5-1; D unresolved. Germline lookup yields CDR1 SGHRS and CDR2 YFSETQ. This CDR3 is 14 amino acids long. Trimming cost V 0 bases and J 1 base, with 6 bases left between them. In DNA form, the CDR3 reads TGCGCCAGCAGCTTGGGACACCGCACAGATACGCAGTATTTT. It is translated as CASSLGHRTDTQYF.

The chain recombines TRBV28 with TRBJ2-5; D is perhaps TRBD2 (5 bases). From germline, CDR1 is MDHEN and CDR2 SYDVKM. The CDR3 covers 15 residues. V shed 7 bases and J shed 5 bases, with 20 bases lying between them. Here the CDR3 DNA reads TGTGCCAGCAAGGAATTAGGGAGTGGGGATGAGACCCAGTACTTC. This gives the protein CASKELGSGDETQYF. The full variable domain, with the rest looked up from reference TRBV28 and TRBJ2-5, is DVKVTQSSRYLVKRTGEKVFLECVQDMDHENMFWYRQDPGLGLRLIYFSYDVKMKEKGDIPEGYSVSREKKERFSLILESASTNQTSMYLCASKELGSGDETQYFGPGTRLLVL.

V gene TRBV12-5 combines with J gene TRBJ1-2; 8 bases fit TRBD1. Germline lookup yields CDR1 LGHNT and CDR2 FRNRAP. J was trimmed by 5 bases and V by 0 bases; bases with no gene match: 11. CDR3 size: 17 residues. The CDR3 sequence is CASGLVDPTGEGYGYTF. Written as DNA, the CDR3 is TGTGCTAGTGGTTTGGTTGACCCGACAGGGGAGGGGTATGGCTACACCTTC.

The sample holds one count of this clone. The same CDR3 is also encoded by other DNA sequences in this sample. The CDR3 coding sequence is TGTGCCACCAGCAGAGGGAGGGAAAAACTGTTTTTT. Amino acids: CATSRGREKLFF. The rearrangement joins TRBV15 to TRBJ1-4; D gene ambiguous. This CDR3 comprises 12 residues. V was clipped by 1 base and J by 8 bases, with 5 bases between them. Germline lookup yields CDR1 LNHNV and CDR2 YYDKDF (reference sequence). The complete variable domain, with remaining parts taken from reference TRBV15 and TRBJ1-4, reads DAMVIQNPRYQVTQFGKPVTLSCSQTLNHNVMYWYQQKSSQAPKLLFHYYDKDFNNEADTPDNFQSRRPNTSFCFLDIRSPGLGDTAMYLCATSRGREKLFFGSGTQLSVL.

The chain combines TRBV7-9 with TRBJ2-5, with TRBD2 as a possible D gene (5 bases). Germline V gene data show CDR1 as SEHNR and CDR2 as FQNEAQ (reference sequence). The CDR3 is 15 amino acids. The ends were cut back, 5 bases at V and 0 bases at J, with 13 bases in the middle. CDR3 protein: CASSKSGTYQETQYF. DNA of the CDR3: TGTGCCAGCAGCAAGAGCGGCACATACCAAGAGACCCAGTACTTC. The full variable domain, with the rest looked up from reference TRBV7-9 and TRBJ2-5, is DTGVSQNPRHKITKRGQNVTFRCDPISEHNRLYWYRQTLGQGPEFLTYFQNEAQLEKSRLLSDRFSAERPKGSFSTLEIQRTEQGDSAMYLCASSKSGTYQETQYFGPGTRLLVL.

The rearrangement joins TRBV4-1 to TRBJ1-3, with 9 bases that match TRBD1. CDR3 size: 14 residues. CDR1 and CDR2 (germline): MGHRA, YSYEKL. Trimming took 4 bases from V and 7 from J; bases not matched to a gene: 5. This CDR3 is CASSLGTGKNTIYF. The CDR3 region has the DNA TGCGCCAGCAGCCTTGGGACAGGGAAGAACACCATATATTTT.

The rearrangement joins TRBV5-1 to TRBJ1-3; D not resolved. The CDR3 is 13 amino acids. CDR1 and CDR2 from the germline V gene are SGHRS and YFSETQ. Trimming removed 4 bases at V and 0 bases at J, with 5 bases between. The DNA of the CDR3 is TGCGCCAGCAGCCAAACCTCTGGAAACACCATATATTTT. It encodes CASSQTSGNTIYF.

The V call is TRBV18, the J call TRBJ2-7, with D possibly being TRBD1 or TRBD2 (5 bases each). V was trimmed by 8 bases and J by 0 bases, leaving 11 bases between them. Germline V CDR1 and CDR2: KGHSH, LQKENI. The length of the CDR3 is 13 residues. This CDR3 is CASQSGSSYEQYF. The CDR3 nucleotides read TGTGCCAGCCAATCAGGGAGCTCCTACGAGCAGTACTTC. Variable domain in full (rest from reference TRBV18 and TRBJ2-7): NAGVMQNPRHLVRRRGQEARLRCSPMKGHSHVYWYRQLPEEGLKFMVYLQKENIIDESGMPKERFSAEFPKEGPSILRIQQVVRGDSAAYFCASQSGSSYEQYFGPGTRLTVT.

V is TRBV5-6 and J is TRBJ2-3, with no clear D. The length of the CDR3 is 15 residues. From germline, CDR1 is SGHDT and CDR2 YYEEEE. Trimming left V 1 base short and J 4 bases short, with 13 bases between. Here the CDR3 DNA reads TGTGCCAGCAGCTTGTCAAGAGAAACCTCAGATACGCAGTATTTT. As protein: CASSLSRETSDTQYF.

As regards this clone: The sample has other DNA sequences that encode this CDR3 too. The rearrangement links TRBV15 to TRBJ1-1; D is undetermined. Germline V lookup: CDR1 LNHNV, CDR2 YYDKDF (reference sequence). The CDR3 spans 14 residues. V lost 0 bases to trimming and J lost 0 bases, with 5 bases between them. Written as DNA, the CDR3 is TGTGCCACCAGCAGAGATCGGGTGAACACTGAAGCTTTCTTT. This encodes CATSRDRVNTEAFF.

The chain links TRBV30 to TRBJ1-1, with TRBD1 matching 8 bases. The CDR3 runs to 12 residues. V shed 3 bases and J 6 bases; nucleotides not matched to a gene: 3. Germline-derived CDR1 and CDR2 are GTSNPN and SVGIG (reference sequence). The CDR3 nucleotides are TGTGCCTGGAGAGGGGGACAGGCTGAAGCTTTCTTT. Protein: CAWRGGQAEAFF.

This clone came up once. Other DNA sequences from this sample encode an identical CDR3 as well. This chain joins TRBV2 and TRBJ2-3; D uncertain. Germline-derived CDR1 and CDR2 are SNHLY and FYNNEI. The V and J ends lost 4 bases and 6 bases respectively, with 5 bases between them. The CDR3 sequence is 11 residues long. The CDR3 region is CASSVMDTQYF. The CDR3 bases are TGTGCCAGCAGTGTGATGGATACGCAGTATTTT.

CDR3 sequence: CASTLNWGSQPQHF. The CDR3 DNA reads as TGTGCCAGCACCCTGAACTGGGGGAGTCAGCCCCAGCATTTT. The chain combines TRBV28 with TRBJ1-5, with D tentatively TRBD1 (5 bases). V lost 7 bases, J lost 6 bases, and 16 bases lay in between. CDR1 MDHEN and CDR2 SYDVKM come from the germline V gene. The CDR3 totals 14 residues.

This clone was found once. The CDR3 is CASSQSSGSSYEQYF. Written as DNA, the CDR3 is TGTGCCAGCAGCCAATCTAGCGGGAGCTCCTACGAGCAGTACTTC. The V gene is TRBV5-4, the J gene TRBJ2-7; 10 nucleotides align to TRBD2. Per germline, CDR1 SGHNT and CDR2 YYREEE (reference sequence). This CDR3 has 15 residues. Trimming at V came to 4 bases and at J to 0 bases, leaving 4 bases not matched to a gene.

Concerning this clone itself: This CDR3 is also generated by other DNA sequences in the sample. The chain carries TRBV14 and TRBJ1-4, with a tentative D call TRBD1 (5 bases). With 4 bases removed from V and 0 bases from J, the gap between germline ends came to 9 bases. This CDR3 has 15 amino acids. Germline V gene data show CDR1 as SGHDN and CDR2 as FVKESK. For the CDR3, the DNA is TGTGCCAGCAGCCCTACAGGCGCAACTAATGAAAAACTGTTTTTT. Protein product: CASSPTGATNEKLFF. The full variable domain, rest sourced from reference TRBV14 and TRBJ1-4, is EAGVTQFPSHSVIEKGQTVTLRCDPISGHDNLYWYRRVMGKEIKFLLHFVKESKQDESGMPNNRFLAERTGGTYSTLKVQPAELEDSGVYFCASSPTGATNEKLFFGSGTQLSVL.